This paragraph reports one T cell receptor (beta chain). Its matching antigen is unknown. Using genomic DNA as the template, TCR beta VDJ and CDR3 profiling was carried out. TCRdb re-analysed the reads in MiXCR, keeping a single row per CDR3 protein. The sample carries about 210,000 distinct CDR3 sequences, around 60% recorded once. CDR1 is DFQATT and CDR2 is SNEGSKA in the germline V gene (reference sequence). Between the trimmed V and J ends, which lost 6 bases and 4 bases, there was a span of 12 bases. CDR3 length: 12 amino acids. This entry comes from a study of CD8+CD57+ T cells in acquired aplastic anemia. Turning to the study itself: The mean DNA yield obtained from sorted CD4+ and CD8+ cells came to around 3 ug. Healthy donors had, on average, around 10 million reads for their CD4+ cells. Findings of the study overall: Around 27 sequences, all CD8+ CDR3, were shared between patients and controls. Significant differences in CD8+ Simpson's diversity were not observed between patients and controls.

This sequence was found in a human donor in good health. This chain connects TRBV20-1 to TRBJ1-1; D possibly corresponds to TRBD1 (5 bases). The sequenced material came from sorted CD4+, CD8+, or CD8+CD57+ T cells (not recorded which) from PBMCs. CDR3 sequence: CSAIGQGTEAFF. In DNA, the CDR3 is TGCAGTGCCATTGGGCAGGGCACTGAAGCTTTCTTT.